A single sample gave rise to the 17 T cell receptor beta chains below, sequenced in a study of cytomegalovirus exposure and HLA in healthy donors. TCRdb's table, derived via immunoSEQ multiplex PCR, lists solely in-frame clones and lacks some. This table has 200,000 to 250,000 clones, 80% to 95% appearing once. The specimen was PBMCs. The receptors were sampled from a young woman in good health and CMV-seronegative.

This clone was counted a single time. The rearrangement links TRBV4-2 to TRBJ2-2; 11 bases are a match to TRBD2. CDR1 and CDR2 from the germline V gene are LGHNA and YNFKEQ. This CDR3 is 16 amino acids long. V lost 4 bases to trimming and J lost 5 bases; unmatched junction nucleotides: 6. CDR3 in amino acids: CASSRPRTSGTGELFF. CDR3 DNA sequence: TGTGCCAGCAGCCGACCCCGGACTAGCGGGACCGGGGAGCTGTTTTTT.

This clone has only one observation. V usage is TRBV6-1 and J usage is TRBJ2-6; D might be TRBD2 (5 bases). The CDR3 totals 16 residues. Looked up from germline, CDR1 is MNHNS and CDR2 is SASEGT. V was shortened by 2 bases and J by 4 bases, with 12 bases between the two germline ends. The CDR3 region has the DNA TGTGCCAGCAGTGAAACCCCGGGATCAGGGGCCAACGTCCTGACTTTC. Amino acid sequence: CASSETPGSGANVLTF.

The genes are TRBV10-1 and TRBJ1-4, with 9 nucleotides matching TRBD1. CDR1 is WNHNN and CDR2 is SYGVQD in the germline V gene (reference sequence). This CDR3 spans 15 amino acids. After removal of 0 bases from V and 8 bases from J, the junction contained 4 bases not matched to a gene. Here the CDR3 DNA reads TGCGCCAGCAGTGAGTCGCGACAGGGGGGAGAAAAACTGTTTTTT. This translates into CASSESRQGGEKLFF.

This clone was seen more than once but under ten times. This rearrangement joins TRBV27 to TRBJ2-7; 8 bases match TRBD1. CDR3 size: 14 residues. Trimming took 6 bases from V and 1 from J; bases not matched to a gene: 5. Germline CDR1 MNHEY, CDR2 SMNVEV (reference sequence). For the CDR3, the DNA is TGTGCCAGCAGGTACAGGGGGGAATCCTACGAGCAGTACTTC. The encoded protein is CASRYRGESYEQYF.

This chain joins TRBV6-5 and TRBJ1-3; the D is unclear. Trimming took off 3 bases at V and 4 bases at J, with 16 bases between the two ends. Germline CDR1 and CDR2: MNHEY and SVGAGI. There are 16 residues in the CDR3. CDR3 nucleotide sequence: TGTGCCAGCAGTTATACGACAAGGCCCGCCGGAAACACCATATATTTT. Translating gives CASSYTTRPAGNTIYF.

The rearrangement uses TRBV18 and TRBJ2-5; D not certain. In germline, CDR1 is KGHSH, CDR2 LQKENI. Trimming stripped 0 bases from V and 4 bases from J, with 12 bases between. There are 15 residues in the CDR3. CDR3 residues: CASSPPPNPGETQYF. In DNA, the CDR3 is TGTGCCAGCTCACCACCGCCTAACCCAGGAGAGACCCAGTACTTC.

The V and J genes are TRBV2 and TRBJ2-7, with D hard to call. The CDR3 length is 13 residues. The germline gives CDR1 SNHLY, CDR2 FYNNEI. V gave up 0 bases and J gave up 5 bases, with 8 bases separating them. CDR3 residues: CASSEAQVHEQYF. The DNA of the CDR3 is TGTGCCAGCAGTGAAGCGCAGGTCCACGAGCAGTACTTC.

This clone showed up just a few times. This sequence joins TRBV23-1 and TRBJ2-1, with 7 bases identical to TRBD1. TRBV23-1 qualifies as an ORF whose function is uncertain. With 3 bases clipped from V and 2 bases from J, the junction kept 7 bases outside the gene matches. The CDR3 contains 16 residues. The CDR3 coding sequence is TGCGCCAGCAGTCAGTACGAGGGGGCACCCTACAATGAGCAGTTCTTC. Translation: CASSQYEGAPYNEQFF.

V is TRBV18 and J is TRBJ1-1, with D possibly matching TRBD1 (5 bases). The CDR3 contains 15 residues. Trimming left V 5 bases short and J 1 base short, with 14 bases between. Germline assignment: CDR1 KGHSH and CDR2 LQKENI. CDR3 DNA sequence: TGTGCCAGCTCAGGATTGGGGGAGGCGAACACTGAAGCTTTCTTT. It codes for CASSGLGEANTEAFF.

The chain employs TRBV6-1 and TRBJ2-3; unclear D gene. Trimming stripped 2 bases from V and 1 base from J, with 13 bases between. Germline V lookup: CDR1 MNHNS, CDR2 SASEGT. This CDR3 has 16 amino acids. CDR3 DNA: TGTGCCAGCAGTGAACTTACTCCTTCTGGCACAGATACGCAGTATTTT. It translates to CASSELTPSGTDTQYF.

This chain connects TRBV6-1 to TRBJ2-7; 8 bases map to TRBD1. The CDR3 contains 14 residues. V shed 4 bases, J shed 2 bases, and the junction held 4 bases outside the gene matches. CDR1 is MNHNS, CDR2 SASEGT, per germline. CDR3 in DNA: TGTGCCAGCAGTGCAGAACAGGGGGCCTACGAGCAGTACTTC. Protein sequence: CASSAEQGAYEQYF.

This clone appeared a single time. The chain combines TRBV28 with TRBJ2-7; D may be TRBD2 (7 bases). This CDR3 is 15 amino acids long. The V and J ends lost 5 bases and 6 bases respectively, with 20 bases between them. Germline V gives CDR1 MDHEN, CDR2 SYDVKM. In nucleotides, the CDR3 is TGTGCCAGCAGTCCCCGAGGGGGGGCGCGGGTCGAGCAGTACTTC. Translated, it gives CASSPRGGARVEQYF.

The genes are TRBV6-1 and TRBJ2-3; TRBD2 is a possible D gene (6 bases). Germline CDR1 and CDR2: MNHNS and SASEGT. CDR3 length: 15 amino acids. The ends were cut back, 4 bases at V and 2 bases at J, with 13 bases in the middle. The CDR3 loop reads CASSVKRAFTDTQYF. The CDR3 DNA reads as TGTGCCAGCAGTGTAAAGCGGGCCTTCACAGATACGCAGTATTTT.

V gene TRBV5-4 combines with J gene TRBJ2-7, with a weak D call TRBD2 (6 bases). With 3 bases removed from V and 2 bases from J, the gap between germline ends came to 12 bases. CDR1 and CDR2 (germline): SGHNT, YYREEE (reference sequence). The CDR3 is 14 residues long. Here the CDR3 reads CASSSKTGAYEQYF. The CDR3 region has the DNA TGTGCCAGCAGCTCCAAGACGGGGGCCTACGAGCAGTACTTC.

This rearrangement joins TRBV11-2 to TRBJ2-7; 9 bases fit TRBD1. From germline, CDR1 is SGHAT and CDR2 FQNNGV. Trimming cost V 6 bases and J 7 bases; bases outside gene matches: 19. The CDR3 has 17 amino acids. The DNA of the CDR3 is TGTGCCAGCAGGCACCACAAGGGGGGGACAGGGAGCTATGAGCAGTACTTC. It codes for CASRHHKGGTGSYEQYF.

This sequence joins TRBV28 and TRBJ2-1, with D possibly being TRBD1 (6 bases). Germline V gives CDR1 MDHEN, CDR2 SYDVKM. V gave up 6 bases and J gave up 14 bases, with 20 bases separating them. This CDR3 contains 13 residues. The CDR3: CASRITYGTRKFF. CDR3 DNA sequence: TGTGCCAGCAGAATCACCTACGGGACAAGGAAGTTCTTC. Supplemented by reference TRBV28 and TRBJ2-1, the full variable domain reads DVKVTQSSRYLVKRTGEKVFLECVQDMDHENMFWYRQDPGLGLRLIYFSYDVKMKEKGDIPEGYSVSREKKERFSLILESASTNQTSMYLCASRITYGTRKFFGPGTRLTVL.

V gene TRBV5-1 combines with J gene TRBJ2-7, with TRBD1 as a possible D gene (6 bases). Germline V lookup: CDR1 SGHRS, CDR2 YFSETQ. This CDR3 has 14 residues. Trimming removed 4 bases at V and 1 base at J, with 12 bases between. This CDR3 is CASSVGQISYEQYF. The CDR3 DNA sequence: TGCGCCAGCAGCGTTGGACAGATATCCTACGAGCAGTACTTC.